One T cell receptor (beta chain) is described in this entry. The record originates from a study of T cell changes during pregnancy in multiple sclerosis. Germline trimming cut 2 bases from V and 0 bases from J; bases unmatched to any gene: 9. The CDR3 is 18 residues long. Germline CDR1 is SGDLS and CDR2 is YYNGEE. Sequencing was performed with immunoSEQ multiplex PCR; in TCRdb, only in-frame clones are kept and a portion is missing. The sample records more than 35,000 clones, around 89% being singletons. This chain links TRBV9 with TRBJ2-5, with TRBD2 matching over 11 bases. The starting material was CD4+ T cells from peripheral blood mononuclear cells, obtained in the second trimester of pregnancy. The clonotype comes from a female donor with multiple sclerosis, enrolled in a pregnancy study. The DNA of the CDR3 is TGTGCCAGCAGCGTTCGGACTAGCGGGTATCCGAACCAAGAGACCCAGTACTTC. This encodes CASSVRTSGYPNQETQYF.